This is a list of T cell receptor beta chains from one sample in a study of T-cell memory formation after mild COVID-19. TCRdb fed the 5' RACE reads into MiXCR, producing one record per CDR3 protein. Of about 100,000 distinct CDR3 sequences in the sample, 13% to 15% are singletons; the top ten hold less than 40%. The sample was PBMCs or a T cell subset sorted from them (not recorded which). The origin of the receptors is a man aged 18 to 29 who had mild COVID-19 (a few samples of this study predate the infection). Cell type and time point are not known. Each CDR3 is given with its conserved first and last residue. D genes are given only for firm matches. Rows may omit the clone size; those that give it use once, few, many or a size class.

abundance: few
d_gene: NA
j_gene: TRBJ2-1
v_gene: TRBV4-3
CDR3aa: CASSQALGAGTYNEQFF
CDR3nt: TGCGCCAGCAGCCAAGCCCTCGGGGCGGGGACCTACAATGAGCAGTTCTTC

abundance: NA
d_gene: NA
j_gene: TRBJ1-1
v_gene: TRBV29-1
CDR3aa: CSVAQGTEAFF
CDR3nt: TGCAGCGTTGCCCAGGGCACTGAAGCTTTCTTT

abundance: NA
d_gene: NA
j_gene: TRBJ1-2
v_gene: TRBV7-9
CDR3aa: CASSLSPAANYGYTF
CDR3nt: TGTGCCAGCAGCTTAAGTCCAGCTGCTAACTATGGCTACACCTTC

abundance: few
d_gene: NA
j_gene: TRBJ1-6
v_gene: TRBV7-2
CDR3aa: CASSLRIMGASPLHF
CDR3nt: TGTGCCAGCAGCTTGAGGATCATGGGTGCTTCACCCCTCCACTTT

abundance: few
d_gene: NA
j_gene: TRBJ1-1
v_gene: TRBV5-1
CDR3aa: CASSFPKDTEAFF
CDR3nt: TGCGCCAGCAGCTTCCCCAAGGACACTGAAGCTTTCTTT

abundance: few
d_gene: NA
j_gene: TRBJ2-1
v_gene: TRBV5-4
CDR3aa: CASSLGTLQIDEQFF
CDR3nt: TGTGCCAGCAGCTTGGGGACTCTTCAAATCGATGAGCAGTTCTTC

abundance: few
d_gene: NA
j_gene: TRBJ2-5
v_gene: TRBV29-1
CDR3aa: CSGTPGETQYF
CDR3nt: TGCAGCGGGACCCCGGGGGAGACCCAGTACTTC

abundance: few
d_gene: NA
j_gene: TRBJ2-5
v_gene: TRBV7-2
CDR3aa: CASSFSGYQETQYF
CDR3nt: TGTGCCAGCAGCTTCTCGGGGTACCAAGAGACCCAGTACTTC

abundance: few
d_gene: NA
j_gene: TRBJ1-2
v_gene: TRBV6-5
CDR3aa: CASRGIPYGYTF
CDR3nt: TGTGCCAGCAGAGGCATCCCCTATGGCTACACCTTC

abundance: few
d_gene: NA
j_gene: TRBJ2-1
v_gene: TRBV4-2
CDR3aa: CASSQFYNEQFF
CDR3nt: TGTGCCAGCAGCCAGTTCTACAATGAGCAGTTCTTC

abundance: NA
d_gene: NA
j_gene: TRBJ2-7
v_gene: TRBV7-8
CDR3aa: CASSPASYEQYF
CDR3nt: TGTGCCAGCAGCCCCGCGTCCTACGAGCAGTACTTC

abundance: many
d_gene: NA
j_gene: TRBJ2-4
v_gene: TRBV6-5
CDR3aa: CASSPVGGRWGNIQYF
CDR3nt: TGTGCCAGCAGCCCGGTGGGGGGGCGATGGGGAAACATTCAGTACTTC

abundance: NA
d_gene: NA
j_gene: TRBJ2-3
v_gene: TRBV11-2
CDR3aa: CASSPEHTDTQYF
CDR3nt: TGTGCCAGCAGCCCAGAACACACAGATACGCAGTATTTT

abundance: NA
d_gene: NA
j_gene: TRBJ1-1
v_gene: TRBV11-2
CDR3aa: CASSATLIRENTEAFF
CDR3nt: TGTGCCAGCAGCGCAACCCTGATCAGGGAGAACACTGAAGCTTTCTTT

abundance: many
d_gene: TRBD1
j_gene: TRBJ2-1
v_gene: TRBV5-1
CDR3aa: CASSPGQGANEQFF
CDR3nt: TGCGCCAGCAGCCCGGGACAGGGGGCAAATGAGCAGTTCTTC

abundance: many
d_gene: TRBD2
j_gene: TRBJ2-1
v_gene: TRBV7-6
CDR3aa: CASSLLGGGEGEQFF
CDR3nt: TGTGCCAGCAGCTTACTCGGCGGGGGGGAAGGTGAGCAGTTCTTC

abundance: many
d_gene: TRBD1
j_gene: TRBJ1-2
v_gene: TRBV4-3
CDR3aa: CASSQGGTVIAPYGYTF
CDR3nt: TGCGCCAGCAGCCAAGGAGGGACAGTCATAGCTCCCTATGGCTACACCTTC